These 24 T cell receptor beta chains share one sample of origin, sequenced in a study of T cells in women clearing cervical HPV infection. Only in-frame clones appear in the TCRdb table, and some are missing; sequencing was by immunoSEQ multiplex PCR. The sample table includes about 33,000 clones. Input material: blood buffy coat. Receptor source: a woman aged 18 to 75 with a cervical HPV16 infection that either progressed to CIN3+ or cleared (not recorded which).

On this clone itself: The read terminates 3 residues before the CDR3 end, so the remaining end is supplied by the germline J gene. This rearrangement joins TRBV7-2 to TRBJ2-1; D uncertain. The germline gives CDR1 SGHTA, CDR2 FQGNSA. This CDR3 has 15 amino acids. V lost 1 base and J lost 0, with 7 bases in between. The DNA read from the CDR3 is TGTGCCAGCAGCTTAGTAGGGCCCTCCTACAATGAG. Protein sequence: CASSLVGPSYNE. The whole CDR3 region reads CASSLVGPSYNEQFF.

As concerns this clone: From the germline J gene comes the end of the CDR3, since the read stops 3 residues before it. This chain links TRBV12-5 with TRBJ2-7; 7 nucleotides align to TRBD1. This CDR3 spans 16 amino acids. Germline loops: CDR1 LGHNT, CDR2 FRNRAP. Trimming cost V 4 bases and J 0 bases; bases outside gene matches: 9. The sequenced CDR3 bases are TGTGCTAGTGGTTGGACCGGACAGGTGAACTCCTACGAG. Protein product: CASGWTGQVNSYE. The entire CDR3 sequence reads CASGWTGQVNSYEQYF.

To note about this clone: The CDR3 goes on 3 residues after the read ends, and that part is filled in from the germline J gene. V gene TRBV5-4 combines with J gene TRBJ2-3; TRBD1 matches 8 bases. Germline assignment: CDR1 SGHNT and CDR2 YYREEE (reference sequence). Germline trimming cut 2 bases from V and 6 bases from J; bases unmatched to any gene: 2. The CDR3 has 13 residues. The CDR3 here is CASSLRQGDTQYF. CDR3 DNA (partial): TGTGCCAGCAGCTTAAGACAGGGGGATACG.

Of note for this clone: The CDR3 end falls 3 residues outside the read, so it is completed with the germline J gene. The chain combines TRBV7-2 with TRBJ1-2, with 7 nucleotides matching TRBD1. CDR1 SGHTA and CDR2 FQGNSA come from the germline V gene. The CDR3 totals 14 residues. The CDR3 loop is CASSPGGTERDYTF. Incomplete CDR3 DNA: TGTGCCAGCAGCCCGGGGGGGACAGAGAGGGAC.

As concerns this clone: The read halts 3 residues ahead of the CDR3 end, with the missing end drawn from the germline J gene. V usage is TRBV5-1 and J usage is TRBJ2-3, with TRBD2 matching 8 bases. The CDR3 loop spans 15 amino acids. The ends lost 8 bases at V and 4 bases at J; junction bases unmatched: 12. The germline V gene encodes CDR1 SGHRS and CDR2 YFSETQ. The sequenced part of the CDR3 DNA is TGCGCCAGTCGACGTAGCGGGAAATTGGCAGATACG. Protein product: CASRRSGKLADT. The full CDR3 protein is CASRRSGKLADTQYF.

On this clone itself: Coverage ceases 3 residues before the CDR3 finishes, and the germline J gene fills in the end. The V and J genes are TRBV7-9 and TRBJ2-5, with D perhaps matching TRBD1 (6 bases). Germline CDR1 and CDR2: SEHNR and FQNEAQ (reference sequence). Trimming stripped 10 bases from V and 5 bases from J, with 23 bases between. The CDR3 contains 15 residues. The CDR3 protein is CATTSTSDSVETQYF. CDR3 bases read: TGTGCCACCACTTCAACCTCGGACAGCGTGGAGACC. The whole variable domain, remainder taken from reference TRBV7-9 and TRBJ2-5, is DTGVSQNPRHKITKRGQNVTFRCDPISEHNRLYWYRQTLGQGPEFLTYFQNEAQLEKSRLLSDRFSAERPKGSFSTLEIQRTEQGDSAMYLCATTSTSDSVETQYFGPGTRLLVL.

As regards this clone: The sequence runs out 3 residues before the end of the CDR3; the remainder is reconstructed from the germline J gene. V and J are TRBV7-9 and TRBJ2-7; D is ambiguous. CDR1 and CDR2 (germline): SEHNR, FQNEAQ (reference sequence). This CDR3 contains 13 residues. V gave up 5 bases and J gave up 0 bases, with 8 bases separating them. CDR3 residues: CASSQASSYEQYF. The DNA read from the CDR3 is TGTGCCAGCAGCCAGGCAAGCTCCTACGAG.

The DNA read from the CDR3 is TGTGCCAGCAGTTATGCGGACGGACTCACTAATGAAAAA. Amino acids: CASSYADGLTNEK. The whole CDR3 sequence reads CASSYADGLTNEKLFF. The genes are TRBV6-2 or TRBV6-3 and TRBJ1-4; unclear D gene. Read data end 3 residues before the CDR3 end; the end is taken from the germline J gene. This CDR3 region has 16 residues. Trimming pared 3 bases from V and 2 bases from J, leaving 13 bases between. Per germline, CDR1 MNHEY and CDR2 SVGEGT.

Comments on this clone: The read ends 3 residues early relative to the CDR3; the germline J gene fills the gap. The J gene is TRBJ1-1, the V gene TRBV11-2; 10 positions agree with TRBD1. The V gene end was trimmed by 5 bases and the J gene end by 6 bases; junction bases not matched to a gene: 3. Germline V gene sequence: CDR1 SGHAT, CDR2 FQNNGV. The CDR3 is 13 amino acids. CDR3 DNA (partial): TGTGCCAGCAGCGGGGACAGGGGTCCTGAA. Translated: CASSGDRGPE. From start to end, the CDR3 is CASSGDRGPEAFF.

The CDR3 spells CASSRGWNTEAFF. The sequenced part of the CDR3 DNA is TGCGCCAGCAGTCGAGGGTGGAACACTGAA. This chain uses TRBV5-1 with TRBJ1-1; no reliable D call. The read ends 3 residues shy of where the CDR3 ends; the end is completed using the germline J gene. Germline lookup yields CDR1 SGHRS and CDR2 YFSETQ. Trimming removed 5 bases from V and 1 base from J, with 9 bases in between. The CDR3 runs 13 residues.

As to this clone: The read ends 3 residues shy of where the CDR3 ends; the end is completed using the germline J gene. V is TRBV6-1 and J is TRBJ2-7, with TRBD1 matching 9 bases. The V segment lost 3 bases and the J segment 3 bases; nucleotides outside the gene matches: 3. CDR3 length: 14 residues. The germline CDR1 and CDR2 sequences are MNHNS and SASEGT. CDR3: CASSEGQGLYEQYF. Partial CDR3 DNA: TGTGCCAGCAGTGAGGGACAGGGTCTCTACGAG.

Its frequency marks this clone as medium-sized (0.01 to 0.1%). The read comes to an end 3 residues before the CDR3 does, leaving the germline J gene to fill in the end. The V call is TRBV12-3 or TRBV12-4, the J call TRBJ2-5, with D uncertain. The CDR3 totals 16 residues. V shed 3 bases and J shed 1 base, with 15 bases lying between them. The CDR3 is CASSFFAAAFQETQYF. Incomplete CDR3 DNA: TGTGCCAGCAGTTTTTTCGCGGCGGCGTTCCAAGAGACC.

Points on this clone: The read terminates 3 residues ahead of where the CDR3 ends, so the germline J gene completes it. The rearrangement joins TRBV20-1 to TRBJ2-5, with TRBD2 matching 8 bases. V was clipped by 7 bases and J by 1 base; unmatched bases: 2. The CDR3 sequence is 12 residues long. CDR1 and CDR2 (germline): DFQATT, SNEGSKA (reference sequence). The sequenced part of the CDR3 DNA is TGCAGTGTAGCGGGGACCCAAGAGACC. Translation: CSVAGTQET. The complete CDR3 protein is CSVAGTQETQYF.

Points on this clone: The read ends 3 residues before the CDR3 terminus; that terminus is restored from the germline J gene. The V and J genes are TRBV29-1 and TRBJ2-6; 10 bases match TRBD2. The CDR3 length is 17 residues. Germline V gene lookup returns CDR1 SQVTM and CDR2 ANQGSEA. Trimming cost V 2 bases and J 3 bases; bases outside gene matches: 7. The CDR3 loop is CSVELASGSNGANVLTF. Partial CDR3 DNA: TGCAGCGTTGAACTCGCTAGCGGGAGTAATGGGGCCAACGTC.

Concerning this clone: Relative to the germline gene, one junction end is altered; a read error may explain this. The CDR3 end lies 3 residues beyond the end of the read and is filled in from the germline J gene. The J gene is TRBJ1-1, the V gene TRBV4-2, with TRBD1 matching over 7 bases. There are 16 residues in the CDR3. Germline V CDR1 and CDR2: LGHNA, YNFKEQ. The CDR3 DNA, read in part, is TGCGCCAGCAGCTCCACAACTTTCGACAGGGTCTCCGAA. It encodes CASSSTTFDRVSE. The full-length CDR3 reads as CASSSTTFDRVSEAFF.

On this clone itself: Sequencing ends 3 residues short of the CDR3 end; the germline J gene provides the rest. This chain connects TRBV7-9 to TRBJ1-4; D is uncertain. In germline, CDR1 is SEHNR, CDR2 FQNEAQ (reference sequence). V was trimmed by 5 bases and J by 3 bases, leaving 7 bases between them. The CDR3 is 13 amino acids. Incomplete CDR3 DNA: TGTGCCAGCAGCCCAACTTCTAATGAAAAA. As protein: CASSPTSNEK. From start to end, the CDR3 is CASSPTSNEKLFF.

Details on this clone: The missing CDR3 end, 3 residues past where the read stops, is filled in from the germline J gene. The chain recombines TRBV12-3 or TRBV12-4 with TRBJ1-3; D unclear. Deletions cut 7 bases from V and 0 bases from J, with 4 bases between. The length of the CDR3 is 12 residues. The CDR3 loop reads CASTHSGNTIYF. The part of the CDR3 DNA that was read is TGTGCCAGCACCCACTCTGGAAACACC.

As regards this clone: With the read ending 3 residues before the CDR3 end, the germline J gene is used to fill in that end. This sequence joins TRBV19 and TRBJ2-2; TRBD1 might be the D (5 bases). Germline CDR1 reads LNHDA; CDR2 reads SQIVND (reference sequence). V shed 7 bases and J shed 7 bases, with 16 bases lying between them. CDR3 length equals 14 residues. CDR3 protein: CASKLEPQGGELFF. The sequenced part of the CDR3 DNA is TGTGCCAGTAAATTGGAGCCTCAGGGCGGGGAG.

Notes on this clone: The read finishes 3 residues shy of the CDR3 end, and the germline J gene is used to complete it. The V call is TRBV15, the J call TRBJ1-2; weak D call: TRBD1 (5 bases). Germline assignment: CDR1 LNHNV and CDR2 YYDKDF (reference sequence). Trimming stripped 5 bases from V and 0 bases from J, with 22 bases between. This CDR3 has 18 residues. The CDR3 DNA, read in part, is TGTGCCACCAGCCGCCTAGGGAGTTATGACAGAGCTAACTATGGC. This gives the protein CATSRLGSYDRANYG. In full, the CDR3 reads CATSRLGSYDRANYGYTF.

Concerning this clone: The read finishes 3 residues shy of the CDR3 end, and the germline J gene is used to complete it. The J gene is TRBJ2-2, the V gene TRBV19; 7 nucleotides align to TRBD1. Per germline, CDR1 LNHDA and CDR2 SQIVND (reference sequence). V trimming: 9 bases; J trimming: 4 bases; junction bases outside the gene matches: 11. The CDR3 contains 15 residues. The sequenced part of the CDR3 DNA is TGTGCCAGCCGAGTTAGGGACAGCTCCACCGGGGAG. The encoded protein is CASRVRDSSTGE. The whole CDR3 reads CASRVRDSSTGELFF.

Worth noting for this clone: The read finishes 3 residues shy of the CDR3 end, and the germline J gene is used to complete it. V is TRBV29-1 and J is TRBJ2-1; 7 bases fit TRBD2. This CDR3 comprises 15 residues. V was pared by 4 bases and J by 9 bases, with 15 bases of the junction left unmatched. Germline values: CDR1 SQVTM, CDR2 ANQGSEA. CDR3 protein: CSVGDGRNVGGEQFF. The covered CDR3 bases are TGCAGCGTTGGGGACGGGAGGAACGTCGGGGGTGAG.

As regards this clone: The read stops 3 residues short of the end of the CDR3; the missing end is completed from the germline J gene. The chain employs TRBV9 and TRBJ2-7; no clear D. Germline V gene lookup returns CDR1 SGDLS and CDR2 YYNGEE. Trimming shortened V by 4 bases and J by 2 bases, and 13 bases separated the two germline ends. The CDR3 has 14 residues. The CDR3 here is CASSPTQPPYEQYF. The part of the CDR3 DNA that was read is TGTGCCAGCAGCCCCACTCAACCCCCCTACGAG.

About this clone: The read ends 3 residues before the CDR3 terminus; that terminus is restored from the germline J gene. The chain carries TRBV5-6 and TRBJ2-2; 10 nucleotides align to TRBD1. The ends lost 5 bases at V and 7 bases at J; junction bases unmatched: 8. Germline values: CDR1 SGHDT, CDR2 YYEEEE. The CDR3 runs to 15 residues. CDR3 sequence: CASRDRQGADGELFF. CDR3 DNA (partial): TGTGCCAGCAGGGACCGACAGGGGGCCGACGGGGAG.

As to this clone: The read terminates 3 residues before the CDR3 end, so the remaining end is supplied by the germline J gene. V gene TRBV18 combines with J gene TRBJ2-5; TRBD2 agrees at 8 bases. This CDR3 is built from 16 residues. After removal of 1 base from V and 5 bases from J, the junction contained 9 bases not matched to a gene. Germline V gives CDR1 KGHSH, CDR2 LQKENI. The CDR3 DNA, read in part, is TGTGCCAGCTCACCACTAGGAACTAGCGGTGAGGAGACC. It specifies CASSPLGTSGEET. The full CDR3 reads CASSPLGTSGEETQYF.